The present T cell receptor beta chain was sequenced within a study of T cells in tuberculosis. The assay was immunoSEQ multiplex PCR, and TCRdb's table has in-frame clones only and misses some. The sample yields about 30,000 clones, 94% seen once. CDR3 length equals 14 residues. Trimming took off 4 bases at V and 0 bases at J, with 8 bases between the two ends. Germline assignment: CDR1 SNHLY and CDR2 FYNNEI. The sequence was obtained from a donor aged 10-29 years with latent tuberculosis or without tuberculosis infection. The V call is TRBV2, the J call TRBJ2-3; D ambiguous. Sequencing was done on a sample of PBMCs. CDR3 protein: CASSAVLSTDTQYF. The CDR3 DNA sequence: TGTGCCAGCAGTGCAGTGCTGAGCACAGATACGCAGTATTTT.